The 17 T cell receptor beta chains listed next were all sequenced from one sample in a study of STAT5B mutations in CD4+ large granular lymphocyte leukemia (dated 2022 in TCRdb). The protocol used for the library was the immunoSEQ multiplex PCR assay. TCRdb mirrors the immuneACCESS table, restricted to in-frame sequences. Some clones are absent from its copies; in checked studies, under half trace to an unresolved V gene, and the reason for the others is unknown. The sample contains around 43,000 clones, just over 85% of them found a single time. The ten largest clones capture 2.6% of the sample. The sample taken for sequencing was CD4+ T cells from blood buffy coats. These receptors were collected from a human donor in good health.

This chain connects TRBV4-2 to TRBJ2-2; tentatively, D is TRBD1 or TRBD2 (6 bases each). Germline V lookup: CDR1 LGHNA, CDR2 YNFKEQ. The CDR3 is 17 residues long. Trimming shortened V by 4 bases and J by 4 bases, and 19 bases separated the two germline ends. As DNA, the CDR3 is TGTGCCAGCAGCCGAGGGGGTGAGGCGGGAACCACCGGGGAGCTGTTTTTT. Translating it yields CASSRGGEAGTTGELFF.

CDR3 region: CASSPWARQRSSYEQYF. CDR3 coding DNA: TGTGCCAGCAGCCCCTGGGCCCGACAGCGGAGCTCCTACGAGCAGTACTTC. The chain joins TRBV21-1 to TRBJ2-7. TRBV21-1 is a pseudogene locus. The CDR3 totals 17 residues.

This sequence joins TRBV6-5 and TRBJ1-2; D unresolved. Trimming cost V 6 bases and J 8 bases, with 10 bases left between them. The CDR3 is made up of 11 amino acids. The V gene's germline CDR1 is MNHEY and CDR2 SVGAGI. The CDR3 coding sequence is TGTGCCAGCAGGAAACTGGGCGGCTACACCTTC. This translates into CASRKLGGYTF.

This chain uses TRBV4-3 with TRBJ2-2; D is ambiguous. Germline loops: CDR1 LGHNA, CDR2 YSLEER. V lost 1 base and J 6 bases, leaving 12 bases between the germline ends. The CDR3 is 15 residues long. The CDR3 sequence is CASSQGSNFAGELFF. The CDR3 DNA is TGCGCCAGCAGCCAAGGATCGAACTTCGCCGGGGAGCTGTTTTTT.

V and J are TRBV11-3 and TRBJ2-1; D is perhaps TRBD1 (5 bases). Germline CDR1 SGHNT, CDR2 YENEEA. This CDR3 comprises 15 residues. Trimming shortened V by 2 bases and J by 5 bases, and 13 bases separated the two germline ends. The CDR3 DNA reads as TGTGCCAGCAGCTTACTGGATTCCAGGGACAATGAGCAGTTCTTC. It translates to CASSLLDSRDNEQFF.

This chain links TRBV11-1 with TRBJ2-7; TRBD2 matches 11 bases. The CDR3 runs to 14 residues. J gave up 5 bases and V 5 bases, and 5 bases lay outside the gene matches. Germline assignment: CDR1 SGHAT and CDR2 FQDESV (reference sequence). The CDR3 sequence is CASSQQLAGDEQYF. The DNA of the CDR3 is TGTGCCAGCAGCCAGCAACTAGCGGGAGACGAGCAGTACTTC.

This clone occurred once. The rearrangement links TRBV7-8 to TRBJ1-1; a possible D gene is TRBD1 (6 bases). The germline V and J ends were trimmed by 8 bases and 5 bases, with 15 bases remaining between them. This CDR3 is built from 13 residues. CDR1 is SGHVS and CDR2 is FQNEAQ in the germline V gene. The CDR3 bases are TGTGCCAGCCAGGGGCGTCGCCGGACTGAAGCTTTCTTT. Translation: CASQGRRRTEAFF.

CDR3: CASTRGGSFNEQFF. The CDR3, as DNA: TGTGCCAGTACTCGGGGCGGGAGTTTCAATGAGCAGTTCTTC. The gene calls are TRBV28 and TRBJ2-1, with 7 positions matching TRBD2. V was clipped by 9 bases and J by 6 bases; unmatched bases: 11. This CDR3 has 14 amino acids. The V gene's germline CDR1 is MDHEN and CDR2 SYDVKM.

The gene calls are TRBV7-3 and TRBJ2-1; 9 bases map to TRBD2. With V trimmed by 5 bases and J by 1 base, 6 bases remained unmatched. The CDR3 runs 16 residues. CDR1 SGHTA and CDR2 FQGTGA come from the germline V gene. For the CDR3, the DNA is TGTGCCAGCAGCCCAAGGGCGGGAGGGTCCTACAATGAGCAGTTCTTC. It is translated as CASSPRAGGSYNEQFF.

This clone was detected once. The V and J genes are TRBV19 and TRBJ2-2; D gene ambiguous. CDR1 is LNHDA and CDR2 is SQIVND in the germline V gene (reference sequence). V shed 4 bases and J shed 3 bases, with 21 bases lying between them. The CDR3 length is 18 residues. Here the CDR3 DNA reads TGTGCCAGTAGTACGAGACCAAAACTACTGGGATACACCGGGGAGCTGTTTTTT. Residues: CASSTRPKLLGYTGELFF.

The J gene is TRBJ2-3, the V gene TRBV2; D remains ambiguous. Germline CDR1 reads SNHLY; CDR2 reads FYNNEI. Trimming took 5 bases from V and 5 from J, leaving 11 bases between them. The CDR3 length is 13 residues. The CDR3 bases are TGTGCCAGCAGTCCTCAGACGGGAGATACGCAGTATTTT. Amino acids: CASSPQTGDTQYF.

CDR3 loop: CASSGRTGAPYGYTF. Here the CDR3 DNA reads TGCGCCAGCAGCGGAAGGACAGGGGCCCCCTATGGCTACACCTTC. The gene calls are TRBV5-1 and TRBJ1-2; the match to TRBD1 covers 9 bases. This CDR3 is 15 amino acids long. V dropped 4 bases and J dropped 4; count of bases not matched to a gene: 8. Germline loops: CDR1 SGHRS, CDR2 YFSETQ.

The J gene is TRBJ1-5, the V gene TRBV30, with D uncertain. Germline V lookup: CDR1 GTSNPN, CDR2 SVGIG (reference sequence). Trimming cost V 3 bases and J 5 bases, with 11 bases left between them. The CDR3 consists of 13 residues. As DNA, the CDR3 is TGTGCCTGGAGGAACGGGTTCGATCAGCCCCAGCATTTT. Residues: CAWRNGFDQPQHF.

A single count supports this clone. The V gene is TRBV2, the J gene TRBJ1-5, with D maybe TRBD1 (6 bases). Germline loops: CDR1 SNHLY, CDR2 FYNNEI. The V gene lost 5 bases and the J gene lost 1 base, with 12 bases spanning the gap. The CDR3 runs to 15 residues. Here the CDR3 DNA reads TGTGCCAGCAGTAAAGGGGGGGGAAGCAATCAGCCCCAGCATTTT. This codes for CASSKGGGSNQPQHF.

The rearrangement links TRBV30 to TRBJ1-3; D remains unclear. V was cut by 5 bases and J by 4 bases, with 18 bases left in between. This CDR3 is built from 15 residues. Germline assignment: CDR1 GTSNPN and CDR2 SVGIG (reference sequence). The CDR3 sequence is CAWSRSRVGGNTIYF. CDR3 nucleotides: TGTGCCTGGTCGAGGTCCCGTGTGGGCGGAAACACCATATATTTT.

The chain joins TRBV6-5 to TRBJ2-7; 7 nucleotides align to TRBD1. Trimming at V came to 5 bases and at J to 5 bases, leaving 12 bases not matched to a gene. Germline loops: CDR1 MNHEY, CDR2 SVGAGI. The CDR3 is made up of 15 amino acids. The CDR3 bases are TGTGCCAGCAGTGGTACAGGGGCGGGCAGGAACGAGCAGTACTTC. It codes for CASSGTGAGRNEQYF.

This sequence joins TRBV14 and TRBJ2-4, with D unresolved. Between the trimmed V and J ends, which lost 0 bases and 0 bases, there was a span of 6 bases. This CDR3 contains 15 residues. The germline CDR1 and CDR2 sequences are SGHDN and FVKESK. CDR3 amino acids: CASSQDTLAKNIQYF. The CDR3 nucleotides are TGTGCCAGCAGCCAAGATACCCTAGCCAAAAACATTCAGTACTTC. Drawing the rest from reference TRBV14 and TRBJ2-4, the complete variable domain is EAGVTQFPSHSVIEKGQTVTLRCDPISGHDNLYWYRRVMGKEIKFLLHFVKESKQDESGMPNNRFLAERTGGTYSTLKVQPAELEDSGVYFCASSQDTLAKNIQYFGAGTRLSVL.